This T cell receptor (beta chain) was observed in a study of identical twins. Notes on the study in general: A cross-sectional statistical analysis, not follow-up of the same donors, supported the conclusions. Whereas memory repertoires showed no such difference, abundant cord blood beta clonotypes carried fewer insertions. An excess of low generation probability was shown by twin-shared out-of-frame alpha sequences.

TCRdb used MiXCR to reprocess the 5' RACE reads, holding one entry per CDR3 protein. The data show about 100,000 distinct CDR3 sequences, under 7% seen once. This clonotype was detected ten times or more. Its cognate antigen is unknown. CDR3 length: 14 amino acids. The germline V gene has CDR1 SGHRS and CDR2 YFSETQ. Trimming took off 2 bases at V and 4 bases at J, with 10 bases between the two ends. This receptor was identified in a woman between 45 and 60 years old in good health. Source material: memory T cells sorted from blood. The chain joins TRBV5-1 to TRBJ2-1; D is possibly TRBD2 (7 bases). CDR3 sequence (DNA): TGCGCCAGCAGCTTCGCGGGGGCATACAATGAGCAGTTCTTC. Residues: CASSFAGAYNEQFF.